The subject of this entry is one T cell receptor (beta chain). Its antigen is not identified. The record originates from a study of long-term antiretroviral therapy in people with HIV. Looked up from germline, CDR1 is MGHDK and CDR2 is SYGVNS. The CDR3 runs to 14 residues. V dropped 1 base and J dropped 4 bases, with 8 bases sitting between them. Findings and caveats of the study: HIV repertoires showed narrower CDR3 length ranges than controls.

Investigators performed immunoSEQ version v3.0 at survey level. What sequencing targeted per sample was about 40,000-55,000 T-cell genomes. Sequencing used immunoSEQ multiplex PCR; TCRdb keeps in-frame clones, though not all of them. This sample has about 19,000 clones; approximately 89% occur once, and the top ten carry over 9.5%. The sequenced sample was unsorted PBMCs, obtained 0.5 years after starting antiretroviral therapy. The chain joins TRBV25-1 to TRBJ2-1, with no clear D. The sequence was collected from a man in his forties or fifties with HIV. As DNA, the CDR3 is TGTGCCAGCAGTGAATTTCTGAATTACAATGAGCAGTTCTTC. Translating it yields CASSEFLNYNEQFF.